This T cell receptor (beta chain) was profiled in a study of blood T cell repertoires in COVID-19. For the study at large: From T cells, B-cell-depleted T cells, or PBMCs came the material, which was cDNA or gDNA.

Deletions cut 10 bases from V and 2 bases from J, with 14 bases between. This CDR3 comprises 14 residues. Germline-derived CDR1 and CDR2 are ENHRY and SYGVKD. Method: immunoSEQ multiplex PCR; TCRdb's copy keeps in-frame clones and lacks some. The sample records some 76,000 clones, around 79% being singletons. The chain is built from TRBV10-3 and TRBJ2-2; D gene ambiguous. The sequence was obtained from a man between 50 and 59 years old with acute or convalescent COVID-19. Source material: peripheral blood. The CDR3 is CATSIRGNTGELFF. The CDR3 DNA follows: TGTGCCACCTCGATTAGAGGAAACACCGGGGAGCTGTTTTTT.